This T cell receptor beta chain was recovered during a study of cytomegalovirus exposure and HLA in healthy donors. Study findings and constraints: Presence/absence analysis assumed near-uniform sequencing depth across donors. In vitro assays verified that three CMV-associated chains recognized CMV antigens specifically. Accounts indicate the classifier identified cytomegalovirus status with strong specificity and sensitivity. Many donors shared some public TCRs, even though most TCR sequences were rare.

PCR employed 60 Vbeta and 13 Jbeta primers. Sequencing was performed with immunoSEQ multiplex PCR; in TCRdb, only in-frame clones are kept and a portion is missing. Of tens of thousands of clones listed, over 60% are singletons. The CDR3 extends over 15 amino acids. The V segment lost 6 bases and the J segment 8 bases; nucleotides outside the gene matches: 6. The germline gives CDR1 MNHNY, CDR2 SVGAGI (reference sequence). A note on this clone: Its antigen is as yet unknown.

This chain links TRBV6-6 with TRBJ2-1, with 14 bases identical to TRBD2. The clonotype was recovered from a man in his forties or fifties in good health and CMV-seronegative. The sequencing input was PBMCs. CDR3 region: CASSSGLAGGYEQFF. Written as DNA, the CDR3 is TGTGCCAGCAGCAGCGGACTAGCGGGGGGTTATGAGCAGTTCTTC.